This T cell receptor beta chain was sequenced for a study of shared clonotypes between healthy human individuals. Here immunoSEQ multiplex PCR was the method, and the copy in TCRdb shows in-frame clones only, minus some. Of 550,000 to 750,000 clones listed, about 91% are singletons. The V segment lost 5 bases and the J segment 5 bases; nucleotides outside the gene matches: 6. This CDR3 has 14 residues. Germline CDR1 is LNHNV and CDR2 is YYDKDF (reference sequence). Naive CD8 cells were CD45RO-negative, positively selected for CCR7, excluding terminally differentiated effector memory CD45RA+ cells. This sequence originates from a man aged 25 to 45 in good health. The chain has TRBV15 and TRBJ2-7, with TRBD2 matching 10 bases. Material: naive CD8+ T cells sorted from blood. The CDR3 DNA reads as TGTGCCACCAGCGGCTGGACTAGCGGCAACGAGCAGTACTTC. Encoded protein: CATSGWTSGNEQYF.